These 27 T cell receptor beta chains share one sample of origin, sequenced in a study of shared clonotypes between healthy human individuals. Produced via immunoSEQ multiplex PCR; TCRdb's table is partial and in-frame only. Of a few million clones in the sample, over 85% were seen once. Sample: naive CD4+ T cells sorted from blood. The subset was: CD45RA+ positively selected. These receptors were taken from a man in his late teens or twenties in good health.

V gene TRBV9 combines with J gene TRBJ1-2; D perhaps matches TRBD1 (5 bases). From germline, CDR1 is SGDLS and CDR2 YYNGEE. With 7 bases removed from V and 4 bases from J, the gap between germline ends came to 8 bases. The CDR3 is 11 residues long. CDR3 nucleotides: TGTGCCAGCGTTGGGACCTATGGCTACACCTTC. Translating it yields CASVGTYGYTF.

This sequence joins TRBV6-1 and TRBJ2-6; no definite D call. CDR1 is MNHNS and CDR2 is SASEGT in the germline V gene. CDR3 length equals 14 residues. V lost 9 bases to trimming and J lost 2 bases, with 11 bases between them. The CDR3 region has the DNA TGTGCCAGTTCGAATACCGCTGGGGCCAACGTCCTGACTTTC. It codes for CASSNTAGANVLTF.

This clone has only a few counts. The gene calls are TRBV6-1 and TRBJ1-4; D is perhaps TRBD1 (5 bases). The length of the CDR3 is 15 residues. From germline, CDR1 is MNHNS and CDR2 SASEGT. V lost 6 bases, J lost 8 bases, and 19 bases lay in between. The CDR3 reads CASRDLGGAAEKLFF. CDR3 DNA: TGTGCCAGCAGAGACTTAGGAGGGGCGGCGGAAAAACTGTTTTTT.

This sequence joins TRBV19 and TRBJ2-3, with D perhaps matching TRBD1 (5 bases). The V end lost 5 bases, the J end lost 4 bases, and 13 bases lay between the germline ends. CDR3 length equals 14 residues. Germline CDR1 is LNHDA and CDR2 is SQIVND (reference sequence). In DNA, the CDR3 is TGTGCCAGTAGTCCAGGACATTCGCCAGATACGCAGTATTTT. Protein sequence: CASSPGHSPDTQYF.

The CDR3 DNA follows: TGTGCCAGCACGCAAAACCCCGGGGGGGGCGAGCAGTACTTC. It yields the protein CASTQNPGGGEQYF. The genes are TRBV2 and TRBJ2-7; 8 positions agree with TRBD2. This CDR3 has 14 amino acids. CDR1 and CDR2 (germline): SNHLY, FYNNEI. V shed 7 bases, J shed 6 bases, and the junction held 11 bases outside the gene matches. Full variable domain (missing parts from reference TRBV2 and TRBJ2-7): EPEVTQTPSHQVTQMGQEVILRCVPISNHLYFYWYRQILGQKVEFLVSFYNNEISEKSEIFDDQFSVERPDGSNFTLKIRSTKLEDSAMYFCASTQNPGGGEQYFGPGTRLTVT.

This clone was picked up a small number of times. J is TRBJ1-6 and V is TRBV6-5; D gene unclear. V lost 7 bases to trimming and J lost 7 bases, with 11 bases between them. Germline V lookup: CDR1 MNHEY, CDR2 SVGAGI. CDR3 length: 13 amino acids. The CDR3 is CASKGGFNSPLHF. CDR3 coding DNA: TGTGCCAGCAAGGGAGGGTTCAATTCACCCCTCCACTTT.

The V call is TRBV5-1, the J call TRBJ2-4; TRBD1 is a possible D gene (7 bases). With 2 bases removed from V and 2 bases from J, the gap between germline ends came to 17 bases. CDR1 is SGHRS, CDR2 YFSETQ, per germline. This CDR3 spans 17 amino acids. In DNA, the CDR3 is TGCGCCAGCAGCTTTCAGGGGGGCTCGGGAACCAAAAACATTCAGTACTTC. The encoded protein is CASSFQGGSGTKNIQYF.

As to this clone: Germline and junction disagree at one end, which may indicate a read error. The chain combines TRBV2 with TRBJ1-3; 7 nucleotides match TRBD1. The length of the CDR3 is 15 residues. Per germline, CDR1 SNHLY and CDR2 FYNNEI. CDR3 protein: CASSSGGISGNTMYF. The CDR3 DNA is TGTGCCAGCAGTTCAGGGGGGATCTCTGGAAACACCATGTATTTT. Supplemented by reference TRBV2 and TRBJ1-3, the full variable domain reads EPEVTQTPSHQVTQMGQEVILRCVPISNHLYFYWYRQILGQKVEFLVSFYNNEISEKSEIFDDQFSVERPDGSNFTLKIRSTKLEDSAMYFCASSSGGISGNTMYFGEGSWLTVV.

The chain combines TRBV7-2 with TRBJ2-7; 9 positions agree with TRBD1. The germline CDR1 and CDR2 sequences are SGHTA and FQGNSA. Germline trimming cut 5 bases from V and 2 bases from J; bases unmatched to any gene: 7. This CDR3 is 15 amino acids long. CDR3 DNA sequence: TGTGCCAGCAGCCAAACAGGGGGCAACCCCTACGAGCAGTACTTC. Protein sequence: CASSQTGGNPYEQYF.

The table lists this clone with a count of one. V gene TRBV19 combines with J gene TRBJ2-5; D perhaps matches TRBD1 (6 bases). Germline V CDR1 and CDR2: LNHDA, SQIVND (reference sequence). V was pared by 6 bases and J by 1 base, with 12 bases between. This CDR3 comprises 14 residues. The CDR3 DNA sequence: TGTGCCAGTAGCCCCCAGGGGATCCAAGAGACCCAGTACTTC. This sequence encodes CASSPQGIQETQYF.

Points on this clone: Other DNA sequences in this specimen translate into the identical CDR3. V gene TRBV7-8 combines with J gene TRBJ1-2; D gene ambiguous. There are 12 residues in the CDR3. V shed 1 base and J shed 7 bases, with 7 bases lying between them. In germline, CDR1 is SGHVS, CDR2 FQNEAQ. This CDR3 is CASSLVGSGYTF. The CDR3 DNA reads TGTGCCAGCAGCTTAGTCGGGAGTGGCTACACCTTC.

In its sample, this clone was seen a few times. The J gene is TRBJ1-6, the V gene TRBV7-9; D uncertain. Trimming cost V 4 bases and J 10 bases, with 8 bases left between them. Germline V gene data show CDR1 as SEHNR and CDR2 as FQNEAQ (reference sequence). CDR3 length: 12 residues. The CDR3 DNA sequence: TGTGCCAGCAGCTCCACGAACTCACCCCTCCACTTT. Protein sequence: CASSSTNSPLHF.

The chain carries TRBV5-1 and TRBJ1-1; 8 bases align to TRBD1. Per germline, CDR1 SGHRS and CDR2 YFSETQ. J was trimmed by 6 bases and V by 2 bases; bases with no gene match: 6. CDR3 length equals 14 residues. The DNA for the CDR3 is TGCGCCAGCAGCTTTTCCGGGACAGGAGCTGAAGCTTTCTTT. Amino acids: CASSFSGTGAEAFF.

The rearrangement joins TRBV5-1 to TRBJ1-1, with D uncertain. Between the trimmed V and J ends, which lost 1 base and 0 bases, there was a span of 7 bases. The CDR3 contains 14 residues. CDR1 is SGHRS, CDR2 YFSETQ, per germline. The CDR3 DNA reads TGCGCCAGCAGCTTGACAGATATGAACACTGAAGCTTTCTTT. This sequence encodes CASSLTDMNTEAFF.

The CDR3 DNA reads TGTGCCAGCAGCAAAGGCACAGGGGGGGTTGGCTACACCTTC. It encodes CASSKGTGGVGYTF. The rearrangement uses TRBV9 and TRBJ1-2; 8 bases are shared with TRBD1. The V gene's germline CDR1 is SGDLS and CDR2 YYNGEE. The J segment lost 7 bases and the V segment lost 4 bases, leaving 9 bases of the junction unmatched. The CDR3 is 14 amino acids.

This chain connects TRBV9 to TRBJ2-2; D call uncertain. The CDR3 loop spans 16 amino acids. Trimming stripped 0 bases from V and 2 bases from J, with 11 bases between. Germline CDR1 reads SGDLS; CDR2 reads YYNGEE. CDR3 sequence reads: CASSVGESINTGELFF. The CDR3 nucleotides read TGTGCCAGCAGCGTAGGAGAATCGATTAACACCGGGGAGCTGTTTTTT.

The chain combines TRBV30 with TRBJ1-5; a weak D match, TRBD1 (5 bases). This CDR3 is 14 amino acids long. The V end lost 2 bases, the J end lost 9 bases, and 17 bases lay between the germline ends. Germline values: CDR1 GTSNPN, CDR2 SVGIG (reference sequence). The CDR3 nucleotides read TGTGCCTGGAGTTCCGGGACCCCAGGTGGGCCCCAGCATTTT. This encodes CAWSSGTPGGPQHF.

The genes are TRBV5-7 and TRBJ1-5; D uncertain. TRBV5-7 counts as an open reading frame of uncertain function. The CDR3 sequence is 18 residues long. The V end was cut by 4 bases, the J end by 0 bases, with 20 bases between. The CDR3 reads CASSHRPMRYYSNQPQHF. CDR3 nucleotides: TGTGCCAGCAGCCACCGGCCCATGCGGTATTATAGCAATCAGCCCCAGCATTTT.

The chain has TRBV5-4 and TRBJ1-2, with TRBD1 identical over 7 bases. Looked up from germline, CDR1 is SGHNT and CDR2 is YYREEE (reference sequence). The V gene end was trimmed by 0 bases and the J gene end by 8 bases; junction bases not matched to a gene: 4. The CDR3 is 13 amino acids. The CDR3 spells CASSLEGQWGYTF. In DNA, the CDR3 is TGTGCCAGCAGCTTGGAGGGACAGTGGGGCTACACCTTC. Full variable domain (missing parts from reference TRBV5-4 and TRBJ1-2): ETGVTQSPTHLIKTRGQQVTLRCSSQSGHNTVSWYQQALGQGPQFIFQYYREEENGRGNFPPRFSGLQFPNYSSELNVNALELDDSALYLCASSLEGQWGYTFGSGTRLTVV.

The J gene is TRBJ2-2, the V gene TRBV7-2; 9 positions agree with TRBD1. The CDR3 is 16 residues long. V lost 3 bases to trimming and J lost 4 bases; unmatched junction nucleotides: 6. CDR1 and CDR2 (germline): SGHTA, FQGNSA. CDR3 in amino acids: CASSLFWDRVTGELFF. Here the CDR3 DNA reads TGTGCCAGCAGCTTGTTTTGGGACAGGGTCACCGGGGAGCTGTTTTTT.

The sample holds a few counts of this clone. V and J are TRBV28 and TRBJ2-5; D not resolved. CDR1 is MDHEN, CDR2 SYDVKM, per germline. The germline V and J ends were trimmed by 6 bases and 1 base, with 3 bases remaining between them. The CDR3 sequence is 11 residues long. The CDR3 here is CASRVQETQYF. Here the CDR3 DNA reads TGTGCCAGCAGGGTCCAAGAGACCCAGTACTTC.

V is TRBV9 and J is TRBJ2-3; 13 bases fit TRBD2. The J segment lost 6 bases and the V segment lost 4 bases, leaving 8 bases of the junction unmatched. The CDR3 is 16 residues long. Germline V gene sequence: CDR1 SGDLS, CDR2 YYNGEE. DNA for the CDR3: TGTGCCAGCAGCTTCAGACTAGCGGGAGGTGGGGATACGCAGTATTTT. Protein product: CASSFRLAGGGDTQYF. Complete variable domain (other parts from reference TRBV9 and TRBJ2-3): DSGVTQTPKHLITATGQRVTLRCSPRSGDLSVYWYQQSLDQGLQFLIQYYNGEERAKGNILERFSAQQFPDLHSELNLSSLELGDSALYFCASSFRLAGGGDTQYFGPGTRLTVL.

The gene calls are TRBV6-6 and TRBJ2-1, with TRBD2 identical over 8 bases. The trim removed 7 bases at V and 4 bases at J, leaving 6 bases unmatched. Germline-derived CDR1 and CDR2 are MNHNY and SVGAGI (reference sequence). The CDR3 has 14 residues. This CDR3 reads CASKGRGEYNEQFF. The DNA for the CDR3 is TGTGCCAGCAAGGGGCGGGGGGAATACAATGAGCAGTTCTTC.

This chain joins TRBV10-3 and TRBJ2-1, with D unresolved. This CDR3 comprises 16 residues. The ends were cut back, 6 bases at V and 0 bases at J, with 15 bases in the middle. Germline-derived CDR1 and CDR2 are ENHRY and SYGVKD. CDR3 sequence: CAISAATTGSYNEQFF. Written as DNA, the CDR3 is TGTGCCATCAGCGCCGCGACCACGGGCTCCTACAATGAGCAGTTCTTC.

In DNA, the CDR3 is TGTGCCAGCAGTTTCTATACCCTAACAGACAGCTCCTATAATTCACCCCTCCACTTT. Encoded protein: CASSFYTLTDSSYNSPLHF. The chain employs TRBV28 and TRBJ1-6, with D possibly matching TRBD1 (5 bases). From germline, CDR1 is MDHEN and CDR2 SYDVKM. V was cut by 3 bases and J by 0 bases, with 18 bases left in between. This CDR3 region has 19 residues.

The genes are TRBV28 and TRBJ1-1; 12 bases agree with TRBD1. The germline V gene encodes CDR1 MDHEN and CDR2 SYDVKM. The CDR3 has 17 residues. Trimming removed 0 bases from V and 2 bases from J; junction bases left unmatched: 4. CDR3 sequence (DNA): TGTGCCAGCAGTTTATGGTGGGACAGGGGGCCCAACACTGAAGCTTTCTTT. Residues: CASSLWWDRGPNTEAFF.

This clone was recorded only once. The CDR3 loop is CASSLSGTGAEAFF. The CDR3 DNA reads as TGTGCCAGCAGTTTGTCCGGGACAGGGGCTGAAGCTTTCTTT. The gene calls are TRBV25-1 and TRBJ1-1, with 10 bases identical to TRBD1. The CDR3 is 14 amino acids. Germline-derived CDR1 and CDR2 are MGHDK and SYGVNS. The ends lost 5 bases at V and 6 bases at J; junction bases unmatched: 6.